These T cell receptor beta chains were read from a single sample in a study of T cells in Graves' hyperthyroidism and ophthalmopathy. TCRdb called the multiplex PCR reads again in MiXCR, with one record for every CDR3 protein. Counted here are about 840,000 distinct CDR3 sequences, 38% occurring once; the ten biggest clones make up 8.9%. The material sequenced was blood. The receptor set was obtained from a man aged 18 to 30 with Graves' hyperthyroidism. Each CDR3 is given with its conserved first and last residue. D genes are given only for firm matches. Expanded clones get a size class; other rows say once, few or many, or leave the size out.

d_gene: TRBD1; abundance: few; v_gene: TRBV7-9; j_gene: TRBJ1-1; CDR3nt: TGTGCCAGCAGCCCGGACAGGGTAGTACTCGCTTTCTTT; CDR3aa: CASSPDRVVLAFF
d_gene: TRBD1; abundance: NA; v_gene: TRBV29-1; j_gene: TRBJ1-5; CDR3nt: TGCAGCCATACAGGGGAAAGACATCAGCCCCAGCATTTT; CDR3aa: CSHTGERHQPQHF
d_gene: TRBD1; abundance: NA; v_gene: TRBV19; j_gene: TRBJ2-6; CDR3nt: TGTGCCAGTAGCCGGGACAGAATATTTTCTGGGGCCAACGTCCTGACTTTC; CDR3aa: CASSRDRIFSGANVLTF
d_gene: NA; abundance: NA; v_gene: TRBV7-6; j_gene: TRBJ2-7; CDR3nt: TGTGCCAGCAGCTTAGCTGGGACCGAGGTTTCCTACGAGCAGTACTTC; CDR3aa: CASSLAGTEVSYEQYF
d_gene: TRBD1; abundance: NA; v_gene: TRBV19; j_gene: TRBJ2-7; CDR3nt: TGTGCCAGTAGCCTCCAGGGGAAGGACAGGCGGTACGAGCAGTACTTC; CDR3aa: CASSLQGKDRRYEQYF
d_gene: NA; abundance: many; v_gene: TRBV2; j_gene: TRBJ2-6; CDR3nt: TGTGCCAGCAGGGTCCTCGCGGGTGACGGGGCCAACGTCCTGACTTTC; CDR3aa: CASRVLAGDGANVLTF
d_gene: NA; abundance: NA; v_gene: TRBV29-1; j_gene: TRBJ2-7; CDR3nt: TGCAGCATTCAGGACACCAACTCCTACGAGCAGTACTTC; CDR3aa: CSIQDTNSYEQYF
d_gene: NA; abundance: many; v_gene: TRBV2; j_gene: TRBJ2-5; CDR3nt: TGTGCCAGCAGTGAAAGCAGGGAGGAGACCCAGTACTTC; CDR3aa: CASSESREETQYF
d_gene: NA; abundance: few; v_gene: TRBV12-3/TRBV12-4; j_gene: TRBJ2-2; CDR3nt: TGTGCCAGCACCGGAAGTGTGGAGGAGCTGTTTTTT; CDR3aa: CASTGSVEELFF
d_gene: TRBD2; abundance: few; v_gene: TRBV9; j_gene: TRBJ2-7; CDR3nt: TGTGCCAGCAGCGTGGGGAGCGGGAGGGCCTTATACGAGCAGTACTTC; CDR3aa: CASSVGSGRALYEQYF
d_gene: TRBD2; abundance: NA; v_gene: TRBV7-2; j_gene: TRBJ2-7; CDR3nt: TGTGCCAGCAGCGATACTAGCGGGAGATTCCGGTACGAGCAGTACTTC; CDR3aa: CASSDTSGRFRYEQYF
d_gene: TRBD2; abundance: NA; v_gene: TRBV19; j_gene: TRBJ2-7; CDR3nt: TGTGCCAGTAGTATAGGTGGGCTAGCGGGAGCCGACGAGCAGTACTTC; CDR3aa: CASSIGGLAGADEQYF
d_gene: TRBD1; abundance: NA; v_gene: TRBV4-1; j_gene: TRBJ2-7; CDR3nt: TGCGCCAGCAGCCAAGACTATGGGACAGGTTCCTACGAGCAGTACTTC; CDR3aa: CASSQDYGTGSYEQYF
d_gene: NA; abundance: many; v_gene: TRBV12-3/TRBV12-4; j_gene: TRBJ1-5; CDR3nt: TGTGCCAGCAGTTTGGAGGGACGCAATCAGCCCCAGCATTTT; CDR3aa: CASSLEGRNQPQHF
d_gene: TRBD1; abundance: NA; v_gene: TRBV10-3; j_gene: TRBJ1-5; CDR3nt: TGTGCCACCGGGACAGGGGTATCGGGGGTCCAGCCCCAGCATTTT; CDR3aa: CATGTGVSGVQPQHF
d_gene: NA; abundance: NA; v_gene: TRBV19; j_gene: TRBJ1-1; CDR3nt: TGTGCCAGTAGTATAGGGGTGATCAACACTGAAGCTTTCTTT; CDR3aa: CASSIGVINTEAFF
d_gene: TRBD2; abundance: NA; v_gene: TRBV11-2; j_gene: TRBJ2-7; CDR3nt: TGTGCCAGCAGCTTAGATACTAGCGGGAGCGACGAGCAGTACTTC; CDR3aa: CASSLDTSGSDEQYF
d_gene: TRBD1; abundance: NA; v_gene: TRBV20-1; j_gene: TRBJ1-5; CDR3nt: TGCAGTGCCAGCACAGGGGTCAATCAGCCCCAGCATTTT; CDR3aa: CSASTGVNQPQHF
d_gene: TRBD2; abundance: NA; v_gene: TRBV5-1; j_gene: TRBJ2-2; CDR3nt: TGCGCCAGCAGCTTGGCTGGACTAGCGGGTACAACGACCGGGGAGCTGTTTTTT; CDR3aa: CASSLAGLAGTTTGELFF
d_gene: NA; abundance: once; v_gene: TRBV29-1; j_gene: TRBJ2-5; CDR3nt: TGCAGCGTTGTAGGGGGACTCAAAGAGACCCAGTACTTC; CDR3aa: CSVVGGLKETQYF
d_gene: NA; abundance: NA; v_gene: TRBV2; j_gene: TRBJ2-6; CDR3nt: TGTGCCAGCAGTGCTAGTCGGTATGGGGCCAACGTCCTGACTTTC; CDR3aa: CASSASRYGANVLTF
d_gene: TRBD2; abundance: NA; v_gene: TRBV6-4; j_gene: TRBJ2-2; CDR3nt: TGTGCCAGCAGTGACCCCACTTCTAGCGGGGGCTACACCGGGGAGCTGTTTTTT; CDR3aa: CASSDPTSSGGYTGELFF
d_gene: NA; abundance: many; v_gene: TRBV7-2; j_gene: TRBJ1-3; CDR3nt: TGTGCCAGCAGCTTCAGTGGCAGCTCTGGAAACACCATATATTTT; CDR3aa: CASSFSGSSGNTIYF
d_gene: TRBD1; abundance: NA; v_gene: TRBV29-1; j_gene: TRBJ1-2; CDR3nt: TGCAGCAGCCCGACAGGGAGTGGAGGCTATGGCTACACCTTC; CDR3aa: CSSPTGSGGYGYTF